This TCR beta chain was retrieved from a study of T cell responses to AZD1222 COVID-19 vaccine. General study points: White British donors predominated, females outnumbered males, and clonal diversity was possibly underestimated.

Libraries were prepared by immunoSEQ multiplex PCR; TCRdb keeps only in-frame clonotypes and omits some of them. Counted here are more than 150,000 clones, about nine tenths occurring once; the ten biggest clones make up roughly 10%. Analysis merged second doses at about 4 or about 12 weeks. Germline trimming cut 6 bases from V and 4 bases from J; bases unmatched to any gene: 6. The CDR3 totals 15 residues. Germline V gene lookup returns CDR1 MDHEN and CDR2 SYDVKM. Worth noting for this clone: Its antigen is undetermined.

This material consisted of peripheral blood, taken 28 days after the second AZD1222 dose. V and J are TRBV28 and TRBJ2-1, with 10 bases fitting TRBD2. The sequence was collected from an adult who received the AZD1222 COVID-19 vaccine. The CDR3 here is CASSSSGRIYNEQFF. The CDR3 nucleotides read TGTGCCAGCAGCTCTAGCGGGAGAATATACAATGAGCAGTTCTTC.